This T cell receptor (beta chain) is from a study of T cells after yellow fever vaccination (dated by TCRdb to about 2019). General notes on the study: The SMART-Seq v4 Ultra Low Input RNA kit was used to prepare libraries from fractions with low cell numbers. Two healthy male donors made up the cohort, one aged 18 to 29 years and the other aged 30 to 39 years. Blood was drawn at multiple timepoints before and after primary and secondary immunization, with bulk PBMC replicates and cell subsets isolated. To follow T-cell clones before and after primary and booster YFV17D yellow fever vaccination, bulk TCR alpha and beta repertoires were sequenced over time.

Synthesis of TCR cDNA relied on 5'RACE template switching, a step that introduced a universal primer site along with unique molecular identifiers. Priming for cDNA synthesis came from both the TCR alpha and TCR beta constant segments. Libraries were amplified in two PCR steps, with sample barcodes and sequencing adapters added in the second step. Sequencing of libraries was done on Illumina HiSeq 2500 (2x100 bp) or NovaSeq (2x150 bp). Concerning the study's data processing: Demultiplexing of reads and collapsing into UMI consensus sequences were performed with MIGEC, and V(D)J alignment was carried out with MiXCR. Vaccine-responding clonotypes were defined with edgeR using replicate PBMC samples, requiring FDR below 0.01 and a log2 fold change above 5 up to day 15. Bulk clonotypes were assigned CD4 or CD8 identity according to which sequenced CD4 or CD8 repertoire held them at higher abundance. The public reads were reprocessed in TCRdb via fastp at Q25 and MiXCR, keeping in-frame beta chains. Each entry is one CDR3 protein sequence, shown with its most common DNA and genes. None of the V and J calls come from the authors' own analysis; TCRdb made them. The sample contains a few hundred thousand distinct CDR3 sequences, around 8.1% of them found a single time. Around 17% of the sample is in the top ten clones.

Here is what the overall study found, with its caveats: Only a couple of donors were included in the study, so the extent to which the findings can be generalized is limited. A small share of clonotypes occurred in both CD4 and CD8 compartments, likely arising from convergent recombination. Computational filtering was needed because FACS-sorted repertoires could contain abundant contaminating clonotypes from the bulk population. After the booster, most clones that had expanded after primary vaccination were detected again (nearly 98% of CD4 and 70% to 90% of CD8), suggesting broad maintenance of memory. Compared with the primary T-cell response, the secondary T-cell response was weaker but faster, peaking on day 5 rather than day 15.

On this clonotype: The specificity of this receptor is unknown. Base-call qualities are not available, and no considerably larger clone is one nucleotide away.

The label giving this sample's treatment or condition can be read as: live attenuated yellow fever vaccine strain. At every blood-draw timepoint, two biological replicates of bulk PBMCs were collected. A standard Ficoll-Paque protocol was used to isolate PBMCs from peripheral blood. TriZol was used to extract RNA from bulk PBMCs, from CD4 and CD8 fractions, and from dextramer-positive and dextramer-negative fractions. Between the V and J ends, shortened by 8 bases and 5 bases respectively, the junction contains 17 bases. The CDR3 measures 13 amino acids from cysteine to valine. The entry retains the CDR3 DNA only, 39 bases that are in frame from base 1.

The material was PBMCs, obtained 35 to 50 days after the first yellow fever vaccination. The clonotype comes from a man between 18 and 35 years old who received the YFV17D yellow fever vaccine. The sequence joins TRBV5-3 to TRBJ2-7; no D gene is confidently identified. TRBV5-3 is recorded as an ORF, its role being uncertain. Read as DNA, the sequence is TGTGCCAGGAGCCCCGGGCTCATGGACGAGCAGTACGTC. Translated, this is CARSPGLMDEQYV.